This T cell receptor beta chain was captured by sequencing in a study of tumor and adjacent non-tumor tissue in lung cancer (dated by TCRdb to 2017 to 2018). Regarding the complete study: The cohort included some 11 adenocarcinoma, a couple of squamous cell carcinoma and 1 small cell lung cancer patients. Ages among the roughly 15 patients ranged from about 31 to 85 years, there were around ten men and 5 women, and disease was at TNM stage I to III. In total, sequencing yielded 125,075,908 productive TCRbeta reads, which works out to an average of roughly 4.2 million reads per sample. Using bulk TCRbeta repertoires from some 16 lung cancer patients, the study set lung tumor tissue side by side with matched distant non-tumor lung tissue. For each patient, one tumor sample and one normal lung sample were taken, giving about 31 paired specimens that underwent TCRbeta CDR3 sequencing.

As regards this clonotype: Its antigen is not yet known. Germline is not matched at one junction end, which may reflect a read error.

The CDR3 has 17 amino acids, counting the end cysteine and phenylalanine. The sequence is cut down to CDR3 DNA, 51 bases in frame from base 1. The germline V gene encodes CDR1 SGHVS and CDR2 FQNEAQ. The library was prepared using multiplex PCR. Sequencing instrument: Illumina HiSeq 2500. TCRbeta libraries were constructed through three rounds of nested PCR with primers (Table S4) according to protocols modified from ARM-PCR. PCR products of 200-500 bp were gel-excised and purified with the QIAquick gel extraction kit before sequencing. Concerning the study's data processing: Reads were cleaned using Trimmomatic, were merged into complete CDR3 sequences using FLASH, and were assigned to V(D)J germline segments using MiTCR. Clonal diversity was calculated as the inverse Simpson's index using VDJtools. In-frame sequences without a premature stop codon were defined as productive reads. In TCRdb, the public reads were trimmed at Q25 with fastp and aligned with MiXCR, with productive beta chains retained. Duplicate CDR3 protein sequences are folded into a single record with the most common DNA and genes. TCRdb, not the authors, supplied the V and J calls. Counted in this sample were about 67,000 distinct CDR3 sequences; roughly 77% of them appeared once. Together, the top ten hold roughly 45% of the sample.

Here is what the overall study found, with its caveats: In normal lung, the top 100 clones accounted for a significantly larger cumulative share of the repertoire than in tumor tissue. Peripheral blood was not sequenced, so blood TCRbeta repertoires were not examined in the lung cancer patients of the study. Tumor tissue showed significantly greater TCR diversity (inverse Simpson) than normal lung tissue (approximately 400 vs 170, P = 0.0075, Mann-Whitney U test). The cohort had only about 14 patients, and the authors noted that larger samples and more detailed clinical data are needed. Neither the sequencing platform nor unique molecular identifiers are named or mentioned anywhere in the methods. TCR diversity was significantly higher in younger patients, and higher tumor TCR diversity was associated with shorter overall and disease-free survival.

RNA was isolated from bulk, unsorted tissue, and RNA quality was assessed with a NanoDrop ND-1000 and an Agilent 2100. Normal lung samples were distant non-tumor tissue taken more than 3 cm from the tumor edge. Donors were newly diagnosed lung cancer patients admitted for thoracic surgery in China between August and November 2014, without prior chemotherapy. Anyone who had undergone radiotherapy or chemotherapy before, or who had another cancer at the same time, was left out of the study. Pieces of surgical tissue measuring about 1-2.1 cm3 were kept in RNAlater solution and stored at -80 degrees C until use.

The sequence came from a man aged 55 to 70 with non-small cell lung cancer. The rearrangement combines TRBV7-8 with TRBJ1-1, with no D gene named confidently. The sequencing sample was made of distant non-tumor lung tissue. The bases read TGTACCAGCAGCTTAGCCTGGGCAGGTCATAGTCGGACTGAAGCTTTCTTT. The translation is CTSSLAWAGHSRTEAFF.